This T cell receptor (beta chain) was documented in a study of CD8+CD57+ T cells in acquired aplastic anemia. The study, taken as a whole, reports: Patients and controls had in common twenty-nine CD8+ CDR3 sequences.

Germline V lookup: CDR1 MNHEY, CDR2 SMNVEV (reference sequence). The CDR3 is 13 amino acids. Trimming left V 4 bases short and J 0 bases short, with 7 bases between. The template for TCR beta VDJ and CDR3 sequence profiling was genomic DNA. A single record per CDR3 protein comes from TCRdb applying MiXCR to the reads. The sample holds around 180,000 distinct CDR3 sequences, 64% seen once. As for this clonotype: Its antigen is undetermined.

The chain couples TRBV27 to TRBJ2-7; D uncertain. This clonotype was obtained from a human donor with severe aplastic anemia or a healthy control (not recorded which). Sequenced material: sorted CD4+, CD8+, or CD8+CD57+ T cells (not recorded which) from PBMCs. The CDR3 nucleotides read TGTGCCAGCAGTTCGGAAATCTCCTACGAGCAGTACTTC. Its translation: CASSSEISYEQYF.